Sequencing of this T cell receptor beta chain was carried out in a study of shared clonotypes between healthy human individuals. Study-wide background: Donors consisted of two women and three men between 18 and 49.

There were no recent acute infections or vaccinations among the donors, who were healthy HIV-negative adults. Measured with immunoSEQ multiplex PCR; TCRdb has only the in-frame clones, and not every one. The sample lists some 2.4 million clones, approximately 93% occurring once. Trimming stripped 2 bases from V and 6 bases from J, with 4 bases between. Germline CDR1 is SEHNR and CDR2 is FQNEAQ (reference sequence). The length of the CDR3 is 12 residues. The TCR originated in a man younger than 35 in good health. Some clones in this sample may be carry-over from other donors' samples. The sample was naive CD4+ T cells from PBMCs. Subset reported: CD45RA+ positively selected. The genes are TRBV7-9 and TRBJ2-2; D is undetermined. The CDR3 here is CASSLNAGELFF. The DNA of the CDR3 is TGTGCCAGCAGCTTAAATGCCGGGGAGCTGTTTTTT.